A selection of T cell receptor beta chains follows, all from one sample in a study of cytomegalovirus exposure and HLA in healthy donors. TCRdb keeps only in-frame clones here, not all; method: immunoSEQ multiplex PCR. The sample has approximately 220,000 clones, around nine tenths seen once. The specimen was PBMCs. The receptor source for this set is a man in his late teens or twenties in good health and CMV-seronegative. The CDR3 runs from the conserved cysteine through the conserved F or W. The D gene is left open where the match is weak. Not all rows give a size; the values are once, few, many and, for expanded clones, a class.

TRBV19	TRBJ1-2	.	.	CASKQDLANYGYTF	TGTGCCAGTAAACAGGACCTAGCTAACTATGGCTACACCTTC
TRBV7-6	TRBJ1-5	.	TRBD1	CASSPGQSQPQHF	TGTGCCAGCAGCCCGGGACAGAGTCAGCCCCAGCATTTT
TRBV5-5	TRBJ2-1	once	.	CASSLLLVGEQFF	TGTGCCAGCAGCTTGTTACTAGTGGGTGAGCAGTTCTTC
TRBV4-1	TRBJ1-1	.	TRBD1	CASSQGDRGNTEAFF	TGCGCCAGCAGCCAAGGGGACAGGGGGAACACTGAAGCTTTCTTT
TRBV7-2	TRBJ2-7	.	.	CASSHSGGTYEQYF	TGTGCCAGCAGCCATAGCGGAGGGACCTACGAGCAGTACTTC
TRBV27	TRBJ2-3	.	.	CASRESGGPTQYF	TGTGCCAGCAGAGAATCAGGGGGGCCTACGCAGTATTTT
TRBV7-6	TRBJ2-5	.	.	CASSLSRGQTQYF	TGTGCCAGCAGCTTATCCAGGGGTCAGACCCAGTACTTC
TRBV28	TRBJ2-2	.	.	CASTRTIWEELFF	TGTGCCAGCACCAGGACTATCTGGGAGGAGCTGTTTTTT
TRBV6-1	TRBJ2-7	.	.	CASRSLTGDSYEQYF	TGTGCCAGCAGATCCCTTACGGGGGACTCCTACGAGCAGTACTTC
TRBV12-5	TRBJ2-5	.	TRBD2	CATCEGGRRGETQYF	TGTGCTACCTGCGAGGGCGGGAGACGTGGGGAGACCCAGTACTTC
TRBV10-3	TRBJ1-2	many	TRBD1	CAISRTGGNYGYTF	TGTGCCATCAGCCGGACAGGGGGCAACTATGGCTACACCTTC
TRBV7-2	TRBJ2-1	.	.	CASSLMGVSYNEQFF	TGTGCCAGCAGCTTAATGGGAGTCTCCTACAATGAGCAGTTCTTC
TRBV6-6	TRBJ2-7	.	.	CASSYRERGNEQYF	TGTGCCAGCAGTTACAGGGAGCGTGGCAACGAGCAGTACTTC
TRBV19	TRBJ1-4	.	TRBD1	CASSALGQALATNEKLFF	TGTGCCAGTAGCGCACTTGGACAGGCACTTGCAACTAATGAAAAACTGTTTTTT
TRBV2	TRBJ2-3	.	.	CASSETTGSDTQYF	TGTGCCAGCAGTGAAACCACAGGCTCAGATACGCAGTATTTT
TRBV28	TRBJ2-2	.	TRBD2	CASRDGGDTGELFF	TGTGCCAGCAGGGATGGGGGGGACACCGGGGAGCTGTTTTTT
TRBV4-1	TRBJ1-6	.	TRBD1	CASSQGTGPVNSPLHF	TGCGCCAGCAGCCAGGGGACAGGCCCCGTTAATTCACCCCTCCACTTT
TRBV5-4	TRBJ2-7	.	.	CASSPRSGSYEQYF	TGTGCCAGCAGCCCACGTAGCGGCTCCTACGAGCAGTACTTC
TRBV4-2	TRBJ2-4	once	.	CASSQEGDSKNIQYF	TGTGCCAGCAGCCAAGAGGGGGACTCCAAAAACATTCAGTACTTC
TRBV18	TRBJ1-1	.	.	CASSPSDTYTEAFF	TGTGCCAGCTCACCTTCGGACACTTACACTGAAGCTTTCTTT
TRBV7-9	TRBJ1-5	.	.	CASSLVLGPFNQPQHF	TGTGCCAGCAGCTTAGTTCTGGGGCCATTTAATCAGCCCCAGCATTTT
TRBV4-1	TRBJ1-2	once	TRBD1	CASSQVTGGSNYGYTF	TGCGCCAGCAGCCAAGTTACAGGGGGAAGCAACTATGGCTACACCTTC
TRBV7-6	TRBJ2-2	.	TRBD2	CASSLALGLANTGELFF	TGTGCCAGCAGCTTAGCGTTAGGACTAGCGAACACCGGGGAGCTGTTTTTT
TRBV27	TRBJ1-5	many	TRBD1	CASSLGQGNQPQHF	TGTGCCAGCAGTTTAGGACAGGGCAATCAGCCCCAGCATTTT
TRBV11-3	TRBJ2-1	.	TRBD2	CASSGLAGANEQFF	TGTGCCAGCAGCGGGCTAGCGGGAGCCAATGAGCAGTTCTTC
TRBV7-9	TRBJ2-1	.	TRBD1	CASSVGPDRIYNEQFF	TGTGCCAGCAGCGTGGGGCCGGACAGGATATACAATGAGCAGTTCTTC
TRBV6-6	TRBJ2-3	.	TRBD2	CASSWGLDAQYF	TGTGCCAGCAGTTGGGGACTAGACGCGCAGTATTTT
TRBV9	TRBJ2-5	.	TRBD1	CASSVSPGQGETQYF	TGTGCCAGCAGCGTATCCCCGGGACAGGGAGAGACCCAGTACTTC
TRBV6-1	TRBJ2-7	.	TRBD2	CASSEMASGRLLATYEQYF	TGTGCCAGCAGTGAAATGGCTAGCGGGAGACTACTAGCCACCTACGAGCAGTACTTC
TRBV9	TRBJ2-1	.	TRBD2	CASSVDGRVSNEQFF	TGTGCCAGCAGCGTAGACGGGAGGGTCTCCAATGAGCAGTTCTTC
TRBV5-6	TRBJ2-7	.	TRBD2	CASSSVSGGFHYEQYF	TGTGCCAGCAGCTCTGTTAGCGGGGGTTTCCACTACGAGCAGTACTTC
TRBV28	TRBJ1-5	.	.	CASSPHLGLGQPQHF	TGTGCCAGCAGTCCTCATTTGGGGCTAGGGCAGCCCCAGCATTTT
TRBV19	TRBJ1-3	.	.	CASKSGRAVDSGNTIYF	TGTGCCAGTAAATCCGGGAGAGCCGTCGACTCTGGAAACACCATATATTTT
TRBV7-8	TRBJ1-2	.	.	CASSLILAGAYGYTF	TGTGCCAGCAGCTTAATACTCGCAGGGGCCTATGGCTACACCTTC
TRBV9	TRBJ2-2	few	.	CASSVGAGGELFF	TGTGCCAGCAGCGTAGGGGCTGGCGGGGAGCTGTTTTTT
TRBV27	TRBJ2-3	.	TRBD2	CASSTIAGSTDTQYF	TGTGCCAGCAGCACTATAGCGGGGAGCACAGATACGCAGTATTTT